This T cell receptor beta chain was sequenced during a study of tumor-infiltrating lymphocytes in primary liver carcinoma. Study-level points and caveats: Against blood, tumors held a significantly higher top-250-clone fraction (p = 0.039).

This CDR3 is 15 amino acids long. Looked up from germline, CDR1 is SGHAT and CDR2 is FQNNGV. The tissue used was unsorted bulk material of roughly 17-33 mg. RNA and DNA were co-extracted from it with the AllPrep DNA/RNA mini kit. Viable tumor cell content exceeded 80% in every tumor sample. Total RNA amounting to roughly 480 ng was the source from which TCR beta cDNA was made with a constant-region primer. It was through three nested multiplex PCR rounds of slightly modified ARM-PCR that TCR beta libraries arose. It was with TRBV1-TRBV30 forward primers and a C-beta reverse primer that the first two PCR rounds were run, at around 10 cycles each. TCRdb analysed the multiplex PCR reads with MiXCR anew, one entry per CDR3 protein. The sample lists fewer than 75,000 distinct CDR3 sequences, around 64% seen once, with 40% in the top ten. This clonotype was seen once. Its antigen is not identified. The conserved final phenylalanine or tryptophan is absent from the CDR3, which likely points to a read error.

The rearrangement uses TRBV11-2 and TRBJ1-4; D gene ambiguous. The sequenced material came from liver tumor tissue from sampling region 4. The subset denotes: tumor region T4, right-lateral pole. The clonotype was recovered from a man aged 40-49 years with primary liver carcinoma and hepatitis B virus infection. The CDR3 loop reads CASSLDGFVNENLFI. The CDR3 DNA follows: TGTGCCAGCAGCTTAGACGGGTTCGTTAATGAAAATCTGTTTATT.